The present T cell receptor beta chain was sequenced within a study of blood T cell repertoires in COVID-19. Germline-derived CDR1 and CDR2 are LNHDA and SQIVND (reference sequence). Between the trimmed V and J ends, which lost 9 bases and 0 bases, there was a span of 9 bases. The CDR3 consists of 13 residues. Clones were sequenced by immunoSEQ multiplex PCR, and TCRdb holds only the in-frame ones, with some missing. The sample lists about 250,000 clones, roughly 89% seen once, with about 4% in the top ten. V gene TRBV19 combines with J gene TRBJ1-5; no firm D call. This receptor was obtained from a woman in her 30s with acute COVID-19. The specimen was PBMCs or T cells enriched from blood (not recorded which). The CDR3 region has the DNA TGTGCCAGCGGGAGGCTTAGCAATCAGCCCCAGCATTTT. It translates to CASGRLSNQPQHF.